This T cell receptor beta chain is drawn from a study of T cell changes during pregnancy in multiple sclerosis. Deletions cut 5 bases from V and 2 bases from J, with 24 bases between. Germline V gives CDR1 MNHEY, CDR2 SMNVEV (reference sequence). This CDR3 has 18 amino acids. The table came from immunoSEQ multiplex PCR; TCRdb's copy has only in-frame clones and leaves some out. This sample has around 96,000 clones, with about 94% found just once. The chain links TRBV27 to TRBJ1-2; weak D call: TRBD1 (5 bases). The input for sequencing was peripheral blood, taken in the third trimester of pregnancy. This receptor was obtained from a female donor with multiple sclerosis, enrolled in a pregnancy study. The CDR3 nucleotides read TGTGCCAGCAGTCCAAGCCTGGGCAGGGCGTTGGGGAACTATGGCTACACCTTC. This gives the protein CASSPSLGRALGNYGYTF.